The clone carrying this TCR beta chain was counted at least ten times. Time point of the sample: newly diagnosed GD, antithyroid drugs for less than 3 months. The TCR library used RNA extracted from PBMCs. An endocrinology department in Xi'an, China, supplied the patients. The data stem from a study of regulatory T cells in long-lasting Graves disease. To make TCR beta libraries, researchers used iRepertoire HTBI primers and Arm-PCR of CDR3 regions. TCRdb processed the multiplex PCR reads anew with MiXCR; each CDR3 protein has one entry. In the table there are 450,000 to 600,000 distinct CDR3 sequences, roughly 16% of which are singletons. A further study also used this sample, focusing on T cells in Graves' hyperthyroidism and ophthalmopathy.

The sample consisted of peripheral blood mononuclear cells (PBMCs), taken at new diagnosis, from a patient treated with antithyroid drugs. This sequence originates from a man between 40 and 49 years old with Graves disease.

As DNA, the CDR3 is TGTGCCAGCAGCCTGGATCCGGGACTCCTAAAGGGAGAGACCCAGTACTTC. It is translated as CASSLDPGLLKGETQYF. The J gene is TRBJ2-5, the V gene TRBV7-9; D is possibly TRBD2 (6 bases). This CDR3 comprises 17 residues. The V and J ends lost 5 bases and 4 bases respectively, with 23 bases between them. Germline CDR1 reads SEHNR; CDR2 reads FQNEAQ (reference sequence).